This T cell receptor beta chain came from a study of T cells in Graves' hyperthyroidism and ophthalmopathy. Points from the study as a whole: Most clonotypes expanded in thyroid above 0.001 were likewise present in blood.

This clonotype appeared a few times. What it recognizes is unknown. TCR beta CDR3 sequences were amplified from RNA transcripts. During a first-round RT-PCR of the TCR CDR3, the HTBI primer set was used. One entry per CDR3 protein, called by TCRdb with MiXCR from the multiplex PCR reads. This sample has about 270,000 distinct CDR3 sequences, with about 20% found just once. Ophthalmopathy patients all had a Clinical Activity Score of at least 3, a NOSPECS grade of at least 4 and disease under 3 months old. Exclusion followed for patients with uncontrolled infection, other autoimmune disease, pregnancy or lactation. CDR3 length: 16 residues. V was shortened by 4 bases and J by 1 base, with 18 bases between the two germline ends. Per germline, CDR1 SGHRS and CDR2 YFSETQ.

The sample was blood. The clonotype originates from a man aged 30 to 39 with Graves' ophthalmopathy. This chain joins TRBV5-1 and TRBJ2-7, with a possible D match to TRBD1 (6 bases). CDR3 loop: CASSPKPGDLSYEQYF. The CDR3 coding sequence is TGCGCCAGCAGCCCAAAACCAGGGGATCTATCCTACGAGCAGTACTTC.